This note documents a single T cell receptor beta chain sequence. Its antigen is unidentified. This specimen belongs to a study of cytomegalovirus exposure and HLA in healthy donors. Study-level findings and limits: By HLA locus, TCR association rates varied in a later analysis, with DRB1 showing the most and HLA-C the fewest.

PCR primers comprised 60 Vbeta and 13 Jbeta primers. Clones were sequenced by immunoSEQ multiplex PCR, and TCRdb holds only the in-frame ones, with some missing. The table has about 110,000 clones, about 84% seen once. Sequenced input: PBMCs. The origin of this receptor is a man aged 25 to 45 in good health and CMV-seronegative.

CDR3 sequence: CASSLEDGSYHYGYTF. The CDR3 DNA is TGTGCCAGCAGCTTGGAGGACGGGAGCTACCACTATGGCTACACCTTC. The chain is built from TRBV5-6 and TRBJ1-2, with D uncertain. Between the trimmed V and J ends, which lost 0 bases and 3 bases, there was a span of 15 bases. This CDR3 has 16 amino acids. Germline-derived CDR1 and CDR2 are SGHDT and YYEEEE.